This T cell receptor (beta chain) was found in a study of graft-versus-host responses after intestinal transplantation. Study at large: Recipients obtained multivisceral, liver-intestinal, or isolated intestinal transplants. For approximately three years after anti-thymocyte globulin induction, all recipients took tacrolimus and steroids.

Sequencing used immunoSEQ multiplex PCR; TCRdb keeps in-frame clones, though not all of them. The data hold over 100,000 clones, with about 95% observed a single time. As to this clone: Its antigen is as yet unknown.

Sequencing was performed on unstimulated CD8+ T cells sorted from spleen or lymph node cells, taken before intestinal transplant. This sequence originates from a human donor who received an intestinal transplant.

In DNA form, the CDR3 reads TGTGCCAGCAGCGCCGACGGATTAGATACGCAGTATTTT. This encodes CASSADGLDTQYF. The rearrangement uses TRBV9 and TRBJ2-3; D call uncertain. The germline V gene encodes CDR1 SGDLS and CDR2 YYNGEE. V lost 3 bases, J lost 5 bases, and 10 bases lay in between. The CDR3 has 13 amino acids.